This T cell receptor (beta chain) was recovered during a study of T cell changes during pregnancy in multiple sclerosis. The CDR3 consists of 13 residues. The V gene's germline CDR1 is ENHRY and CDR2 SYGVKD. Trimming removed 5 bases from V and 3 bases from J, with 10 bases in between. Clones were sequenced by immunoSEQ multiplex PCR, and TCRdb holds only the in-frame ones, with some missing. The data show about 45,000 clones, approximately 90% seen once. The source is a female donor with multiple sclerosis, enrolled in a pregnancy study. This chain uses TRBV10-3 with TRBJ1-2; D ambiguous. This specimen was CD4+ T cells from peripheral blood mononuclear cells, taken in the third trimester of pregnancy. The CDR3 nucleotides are TGTGCCATCAGTAAGGACGGGGACTATGGCTACACCTTC. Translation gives CAISKDGDYGYTF.